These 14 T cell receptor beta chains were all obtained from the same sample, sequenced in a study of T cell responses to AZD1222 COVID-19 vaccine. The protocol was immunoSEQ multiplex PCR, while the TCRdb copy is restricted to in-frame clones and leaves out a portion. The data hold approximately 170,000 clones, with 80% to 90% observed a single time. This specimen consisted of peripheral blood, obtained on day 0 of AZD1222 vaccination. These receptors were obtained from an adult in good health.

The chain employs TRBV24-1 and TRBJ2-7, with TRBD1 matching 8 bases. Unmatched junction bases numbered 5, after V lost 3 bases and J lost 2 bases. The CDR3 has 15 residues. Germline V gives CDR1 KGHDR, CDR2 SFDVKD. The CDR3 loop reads CATSDGDRPPYEQYF. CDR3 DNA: TGTGCCACCAGTGATGGGGACAGGCCCCCCTACGAGCAGTACTTC.

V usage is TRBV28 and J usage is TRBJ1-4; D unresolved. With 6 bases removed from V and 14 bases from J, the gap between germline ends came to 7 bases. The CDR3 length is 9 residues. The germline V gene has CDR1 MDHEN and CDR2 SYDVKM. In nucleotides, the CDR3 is TGTGCCAGCAGATCCAGGCTGTTTTTT. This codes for CASRSRLFF.

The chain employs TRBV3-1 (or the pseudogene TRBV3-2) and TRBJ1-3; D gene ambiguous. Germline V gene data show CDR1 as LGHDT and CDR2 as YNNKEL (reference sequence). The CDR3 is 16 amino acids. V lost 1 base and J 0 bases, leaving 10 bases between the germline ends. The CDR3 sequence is CASSQVVLSSGNTIYF. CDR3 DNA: TGTGCCAGCAGCCAAGTAGTACTGAGCTCTGGAAACACCATATATTTT.

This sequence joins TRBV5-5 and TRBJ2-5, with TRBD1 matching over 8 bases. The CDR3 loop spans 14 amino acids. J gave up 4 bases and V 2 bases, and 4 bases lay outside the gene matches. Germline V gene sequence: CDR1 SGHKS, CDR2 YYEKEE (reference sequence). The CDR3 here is CASSFSGGPETQYF. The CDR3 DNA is TGTGCCAGCAGCTTCTCAGGGGGCCCAGAGACCCAGTACTTC.

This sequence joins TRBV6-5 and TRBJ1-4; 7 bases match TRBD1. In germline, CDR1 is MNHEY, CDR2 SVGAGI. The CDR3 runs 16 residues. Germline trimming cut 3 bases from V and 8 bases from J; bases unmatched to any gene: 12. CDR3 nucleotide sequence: TGTGCCAGCAGTTATGACAGGGTCACCGTACCAGAAAAACTGTTTTTT. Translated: CASSYDRVTVPEKLFF.

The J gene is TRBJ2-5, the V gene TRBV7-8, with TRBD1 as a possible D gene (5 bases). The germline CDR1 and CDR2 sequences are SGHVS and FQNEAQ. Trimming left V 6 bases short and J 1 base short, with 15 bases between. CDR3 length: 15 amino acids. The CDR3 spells CASRDRPIAQETQYF. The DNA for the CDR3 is TGTGCCAGCAGAGACAGACCTATAGCCCAAGAGACCCAGTACTTC.

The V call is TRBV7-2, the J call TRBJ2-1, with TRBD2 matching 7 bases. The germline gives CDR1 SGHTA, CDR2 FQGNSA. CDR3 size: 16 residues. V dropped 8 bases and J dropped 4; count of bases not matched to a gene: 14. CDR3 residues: CASGSVGGKSYNEQFF. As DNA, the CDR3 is TGTGCCAGCGGCTCAGTCGGGGGGAAGTCATACAATGAGCAGTTCTTC.

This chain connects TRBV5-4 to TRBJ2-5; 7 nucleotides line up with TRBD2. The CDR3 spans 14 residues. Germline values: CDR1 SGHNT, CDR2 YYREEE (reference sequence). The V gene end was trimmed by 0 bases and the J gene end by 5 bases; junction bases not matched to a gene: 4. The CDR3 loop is CASSLAGGGETQYF. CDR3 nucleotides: TGTGCCAGCAGCTTGGCCGGCGGGGGTGAGACCCAGTACTTC.

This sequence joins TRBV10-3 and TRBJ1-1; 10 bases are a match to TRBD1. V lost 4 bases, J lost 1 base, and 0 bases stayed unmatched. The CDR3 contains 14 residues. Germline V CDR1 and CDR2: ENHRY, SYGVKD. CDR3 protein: CAISGTGGNTEAFF. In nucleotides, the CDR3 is TGTGCCATCAGTGGGACAGGGGGGAACACTGAAGCTTTCTTT.

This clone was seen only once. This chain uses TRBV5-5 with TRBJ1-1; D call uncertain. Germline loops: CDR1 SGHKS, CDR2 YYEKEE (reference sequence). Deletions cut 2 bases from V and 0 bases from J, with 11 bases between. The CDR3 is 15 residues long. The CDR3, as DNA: TGTGCCAGCAGCTTCGAGAAGGAGATGAACACTGAAGCTTTCTTT. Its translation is CASSFEKEMNTEAFF.

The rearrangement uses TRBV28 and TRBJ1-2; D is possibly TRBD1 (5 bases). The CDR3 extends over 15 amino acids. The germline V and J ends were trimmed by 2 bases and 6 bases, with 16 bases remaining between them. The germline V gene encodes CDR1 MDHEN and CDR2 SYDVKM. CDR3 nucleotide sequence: TGTGCCAGCAGTTTAGTGCGGAAGGGAGGGGATGGCTACACCTTC. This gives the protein CASSLVRKGGDGYTF.

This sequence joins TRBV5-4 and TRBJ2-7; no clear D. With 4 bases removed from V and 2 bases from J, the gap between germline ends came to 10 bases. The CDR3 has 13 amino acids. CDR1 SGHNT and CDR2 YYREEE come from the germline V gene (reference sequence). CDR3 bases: TGTGCCAGCAGCCGACAACAGACCTACGAGCAGTACTTC. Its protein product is CASSRQQTYEQYF.

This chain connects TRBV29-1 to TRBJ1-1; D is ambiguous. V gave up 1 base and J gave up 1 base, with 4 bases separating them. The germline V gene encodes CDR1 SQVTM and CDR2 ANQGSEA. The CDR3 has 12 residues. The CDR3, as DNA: TGCAGCGTTGAAGCCTCGAACACTGAAGCTTTCTTT. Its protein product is CSVEASNTEAFF. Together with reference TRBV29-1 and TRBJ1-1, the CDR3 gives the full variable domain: SAVISQKPSRDICQRGTSLTIQCQVDSQVTMMFWYRQQPGQSLTLIATANQGSEATYESGFVIDKFPISRPNLTFSTLTVSNMSPEDSSIYLCSVEASNTEAFFGQGTRLTVV.

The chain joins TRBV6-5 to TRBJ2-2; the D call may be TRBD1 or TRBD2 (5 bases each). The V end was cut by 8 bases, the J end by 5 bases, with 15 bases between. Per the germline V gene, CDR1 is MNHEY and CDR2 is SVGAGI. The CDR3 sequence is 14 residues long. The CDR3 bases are TGTGCCAGCGGGGCCGGGGCTTGGACCGGGGAGCTGTTTTTT. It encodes CASGAGAWTGELFF.